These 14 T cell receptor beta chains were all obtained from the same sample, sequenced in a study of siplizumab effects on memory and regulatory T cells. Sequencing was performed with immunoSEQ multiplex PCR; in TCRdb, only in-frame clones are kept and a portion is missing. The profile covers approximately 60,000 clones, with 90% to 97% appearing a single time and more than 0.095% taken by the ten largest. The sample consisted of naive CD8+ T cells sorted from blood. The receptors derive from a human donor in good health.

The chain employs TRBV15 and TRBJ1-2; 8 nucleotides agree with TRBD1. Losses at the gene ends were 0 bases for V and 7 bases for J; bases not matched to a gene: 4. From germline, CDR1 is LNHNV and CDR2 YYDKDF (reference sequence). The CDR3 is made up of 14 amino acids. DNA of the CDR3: TGTGCCACCAGCAGAGAAACGACAGGGGTTGGCTACACCTTC. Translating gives CATSRETTGVGYTF.

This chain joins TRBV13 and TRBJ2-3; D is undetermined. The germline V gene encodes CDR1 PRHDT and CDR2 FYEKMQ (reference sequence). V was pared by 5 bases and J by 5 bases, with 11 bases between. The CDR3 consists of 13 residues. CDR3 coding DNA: TGTGCCAGCAGCGGCCTAGGCGGAGATACGCAGTATTTT. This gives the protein CASSGLGGDTQYF.

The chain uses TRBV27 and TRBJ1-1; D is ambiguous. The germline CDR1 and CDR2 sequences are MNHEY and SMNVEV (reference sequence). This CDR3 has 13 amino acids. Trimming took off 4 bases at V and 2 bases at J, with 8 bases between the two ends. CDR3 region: CASSSLVNTEAFF. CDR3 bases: TGTGCCAGCAGTTCTTTAGTAAACACTGAAGCTTTCTTT.

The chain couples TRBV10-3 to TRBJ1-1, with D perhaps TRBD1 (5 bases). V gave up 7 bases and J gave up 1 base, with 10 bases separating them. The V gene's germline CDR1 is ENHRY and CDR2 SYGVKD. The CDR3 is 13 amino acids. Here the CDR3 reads CAIMGVTNTEAFF. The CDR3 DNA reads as TGTGCCATCATGGGGGTGACGAACACTGAAGCTTTCTTT.

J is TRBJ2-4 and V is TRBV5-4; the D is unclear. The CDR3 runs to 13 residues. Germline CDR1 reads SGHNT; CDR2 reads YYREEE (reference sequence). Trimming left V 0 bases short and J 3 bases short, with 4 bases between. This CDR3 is CASSLDGKNIQYF. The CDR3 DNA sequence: TGTGCCAGCAGCTTGGACGGCAAAAACATTCAGTACTTC.

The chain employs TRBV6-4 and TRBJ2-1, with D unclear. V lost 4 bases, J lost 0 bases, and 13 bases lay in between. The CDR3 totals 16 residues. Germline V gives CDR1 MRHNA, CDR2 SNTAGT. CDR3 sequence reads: CASSVSGGGSYNEQFF. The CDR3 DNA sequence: TGTGCCAGCAGTGTATCAGGCGGCGGCTCCTACAATGAGCAGTTCTTC.

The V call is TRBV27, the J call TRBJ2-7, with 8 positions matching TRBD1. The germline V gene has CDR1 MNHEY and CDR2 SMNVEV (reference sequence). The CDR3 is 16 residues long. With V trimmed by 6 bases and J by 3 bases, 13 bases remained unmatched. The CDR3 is CASRISGTGVNYEQYF. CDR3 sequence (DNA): TGTGCCAGCAGGATCTCCGGGACAGGAGTAAACTACGAGCAGTACTTC.

CDR3 bases: TGTGCCAGCGGGAAAGGGCGGGCGAACACTGAAGCTTTCTTT. Translated, it gives CASGKGRANTEAFF. This chain uses TRBV2 with TRBJ1-1, with D unresolved. Trimming removed 8 bases at V and 1 base at J, with 14 bases between. There are 14 residues in the CDR3. The germline V gene has CDR1 SNHLY and CDR2 FYNNEI.

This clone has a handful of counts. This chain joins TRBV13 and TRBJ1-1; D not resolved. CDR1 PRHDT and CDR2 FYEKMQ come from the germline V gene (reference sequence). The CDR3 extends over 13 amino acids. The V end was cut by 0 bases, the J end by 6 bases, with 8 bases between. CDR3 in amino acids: CASSLGSVAEAFF. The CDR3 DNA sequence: TGTGCCAGCAGCTTAGGATCCGTCGCTGAAGCTTTCTTT.

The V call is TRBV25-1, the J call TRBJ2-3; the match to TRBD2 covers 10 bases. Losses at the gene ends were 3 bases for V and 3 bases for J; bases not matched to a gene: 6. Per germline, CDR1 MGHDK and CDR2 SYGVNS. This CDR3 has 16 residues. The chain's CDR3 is CASSDWASGGTDTQYF. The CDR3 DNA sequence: TGTGCCAGCAGTGATTGGGCTAGCGGGGGAACAGATACGCAGTATTTT.

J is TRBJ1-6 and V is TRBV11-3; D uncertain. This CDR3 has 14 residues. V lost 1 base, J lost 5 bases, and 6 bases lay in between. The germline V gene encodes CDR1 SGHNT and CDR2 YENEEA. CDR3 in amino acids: CASSLVWDNSPLHF. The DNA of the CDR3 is TGTGCCAGCAGCTTAGTGTGGGATAATTCACCCCTCCACTTT. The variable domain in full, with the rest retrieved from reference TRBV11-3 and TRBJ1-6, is EAGVVQSPRYKIIEKKQPVAFWCNPISGHNTLYWYLQNLGQGPELLIRYENEEAVDDSQLPKDRFSAERLKGVDSTLKIQPAELGDSAVYLCASSLVWDNSPLHFGNGTRLTVT.

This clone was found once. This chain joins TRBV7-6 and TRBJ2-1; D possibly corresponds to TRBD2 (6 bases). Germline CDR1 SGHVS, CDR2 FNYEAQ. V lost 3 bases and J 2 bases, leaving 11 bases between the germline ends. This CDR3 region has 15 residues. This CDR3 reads CASSFSGIPYNEQFF. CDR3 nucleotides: TGTGCCAGCAGCTTTAGCGGAATCCCCTACAATGAGCAGTTCTTC. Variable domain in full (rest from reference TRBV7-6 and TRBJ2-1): GAGVSQSPRYKVTKRGQDVALRCDPISGHVSLYWYRQALGQGPEFLTYFNYEAQQDKSGLPNDRFSAERPEGSISTLTIQRTEQRDSAMYRCASSFSGIPYNEQFFGPGTRLTVL.

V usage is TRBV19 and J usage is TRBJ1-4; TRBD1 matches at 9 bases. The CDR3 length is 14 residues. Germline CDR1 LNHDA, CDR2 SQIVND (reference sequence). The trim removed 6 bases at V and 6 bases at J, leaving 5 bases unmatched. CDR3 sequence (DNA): TGTGCCAGTAGGGGACAGGGTCCGTATGAAAAACTGTTTTTT. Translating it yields CASRGQGPYEKLFF. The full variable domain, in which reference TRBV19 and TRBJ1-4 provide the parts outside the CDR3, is DGGITQSPKYLFRKEGQNVTLSCEQNLNHDAMYWYRQDPGQGLRLIYYSQIVNDFQKGDIAEGYSVSREKKESFPLTVTSAQKNPTAFYLCASRGQGPYEKLFFGSGTQLSVL.

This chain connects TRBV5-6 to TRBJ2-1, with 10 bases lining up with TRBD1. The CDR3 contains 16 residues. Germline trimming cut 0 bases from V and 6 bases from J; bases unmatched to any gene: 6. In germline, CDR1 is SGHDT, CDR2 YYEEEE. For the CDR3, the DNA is TGTGCCAGCAGCTTGGCCGACAGGGGGCTGGTCAATGAGCAGTTCTTC. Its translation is CASSLADRGLVNEQFF.